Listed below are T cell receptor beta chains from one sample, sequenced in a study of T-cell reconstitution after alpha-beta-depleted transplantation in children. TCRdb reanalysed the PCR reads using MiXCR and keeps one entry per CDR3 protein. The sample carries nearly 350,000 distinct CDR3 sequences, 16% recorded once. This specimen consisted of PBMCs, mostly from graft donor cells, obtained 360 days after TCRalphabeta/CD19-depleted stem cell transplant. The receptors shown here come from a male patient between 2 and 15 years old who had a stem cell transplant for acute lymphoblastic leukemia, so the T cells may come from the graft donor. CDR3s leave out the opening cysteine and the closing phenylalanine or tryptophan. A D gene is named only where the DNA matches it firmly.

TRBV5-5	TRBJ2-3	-	ASSLMGGRGADTQY
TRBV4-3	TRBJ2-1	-	ASSQDWQGSYNEQF
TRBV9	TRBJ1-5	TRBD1	ASSVEGDRYSNQPQH
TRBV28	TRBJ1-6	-	ASSFLGADSPLH
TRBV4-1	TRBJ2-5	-	ASSQVRGGKETQY
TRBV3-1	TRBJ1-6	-	ASSLRPPTGTKSPLH
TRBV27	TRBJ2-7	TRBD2	ASSGRLAGGYEQY
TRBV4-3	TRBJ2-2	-	ASSQERWGSNTGELF
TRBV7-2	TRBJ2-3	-	ASSLALEGASTDTQY
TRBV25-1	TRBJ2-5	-	ASSESWGKETQY
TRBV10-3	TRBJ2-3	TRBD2	AIRAQTSGTDTQY
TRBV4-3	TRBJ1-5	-	ASSLGQNSNQPQH
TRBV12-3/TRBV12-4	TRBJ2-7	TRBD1	ASSFTGAEQY
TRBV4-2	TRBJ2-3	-	ASSQDVGERLTDTQY
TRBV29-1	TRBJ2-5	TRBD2	SVDPAGAGETQY
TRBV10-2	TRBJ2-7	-	ASGSGVHEQY
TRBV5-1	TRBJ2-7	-	ASSFNVRDHSYEQY
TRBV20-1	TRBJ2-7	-	SVNTGGYYEQY
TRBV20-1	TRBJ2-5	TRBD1	SATKQGAETQY
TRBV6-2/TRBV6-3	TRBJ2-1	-	ASTRANEQF
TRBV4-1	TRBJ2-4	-	ASSQISGLQY
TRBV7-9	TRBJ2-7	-	ASSFVAMSSYEQY